This passage covers 13 T cell receptor beta chains from one sample sequenced in a study of blood T cell repertoires in COVID-19. TCRdb's table, derived via immunoSEQ multiplex PCR, lists solely in-frame clones and lacks some. The sample lists tens of thousands of clones; about 88% were seen once. The sample consisted of peripheral blood. Receptor source: a man aged 55 to 70 with acute or convalescent COVID-19.

The chain carries TRBV3-1 (or the pseudogene TRBV3-2) and TRBJ2-1; D is possibly TRBD2 (6 bases). The length of the CDR3 is 16 residues. In germline, CDR1 is LGHDT, CDR2 YNNKEL (reference sequence). The V gene lost 6 bases and the J gene lost 1 base, with 16 bases spanning the gap. CDR3 in DNA: TGTGCCAGCAGGTCCTCCAGCCGGGGGTCCTACAATGAGCAGTTCTTC. As protein: CASRSSSRGSYNEQFF.

The chain uses TRBV5-4 and TRBJ2-3; maybe TRBD2 (7 bases). V was trimmed by 1 base and J by 4 bases, leaving 10 bases between them. Germline V gene lookup returns CDR1 SGHNT and CDR2 YYREEE (reference sequence). The CDR3 loop spans 14 amino acids. CDR3 sequence: CASSLWGGPDTQYF. CDR3 bases: TGTGCCAGCAGCTTGTGGGGGGGCCCAGATACGCAGTATTTT.

This clone was detected a few times. This chain connects TRBV19 to TRBJ1-3, with 7 bases matching TRBD1. Trimming removed 4 bases from V and 0 bases from J; junction bases left unmatched: 15. Germline CDR1 and CDR2: LNHDA and SQIVND (reference sequence). The CDR3 is made up of 19 amino acids. CDR3 region: CASSKRDRPRYYSGNTIYF. CDR3 nucleotides: TGTGCCAGTAGTAAAAGGGACAGACCCAGATACTACTCTGGAAACACCATATATTTT.

The genes are TRBV5-6 and TRBJ1-3; D may be TRBD1 (5 bases). Per the germline V gene, CDR1 is SGHDT and CDR2 is YYEEEE. This CDR3 comprises 16 residues. V was trimmed by 6 bases and J by 2 bases, leaving 18 bases between them. The CDR3 nucleotides are TGTGCCAGCAACCCCCTACAGGACATGACTGGAAACACCATATATTTT. Its translation is CASNPLQDMTGNTIYF.

This chain uses TRBV27 with TRBJ2-7, with D possibly matching TRBD2 (6 bases). Germline V gene data show CDR1 as MNHEY and CDR2 as SMNVEV (reference sequence). The CDR3 length is 13 residues. V lost 4 bases to trimming and J lost 4 bases, with 11 bases between them. The CDR3 DNA sequence: TGTGCCAGCAGTTCGACCCGGGGGTACGAGCAGTACTTC. It specifies CASSSTRGYEQYF.

This chain links TRBV6-5 with TRBJ1-2; a possible D gene is TRBD1 (6 bases). CDR1 and CDR2 from the germline V gene are MNHEY and SVGAGI. The CDR3 sequence is 13 residues long. The V end was cut by 6 bases, the J end by 4 bases, with 12 bases between. The CDR3 region has the DNA TGTGCCAGCAGGGTACAGGGAAGCTATGGCTACACCTTC. This sequence encodes CASRVQGSYGYTF.

This sequence joins TRBV19 and TRBJ2-2, with 8 nucleotides matching TRBD1. V dropped 7 bases and J dropped 5; count of bases not matched to a gene: 12. Germline CDR1 and CDR2: LNHDA and SQIVND (reference sequence). The CDR3 has 16 amino acids. In DNA form, the CDR3 reads TGTGCCAGTATACCCCAGGGGGCAACTAAAACCGGGGAGCTGTTTTTT. It specifies CASIPQGATKTGELFF.

This chain connects TRBV6-5 to TRBJ2-1; D is perhaps TRBD1 (6 bases). The CDR3 contains 14 residues. Germline V gene lookup returns CDR1 MNHEY and CDR2 SVGAGI. The ends were cut back, 7 bases at V and 5 bases at J, with 15 bases in the middle. The CDR3 loop is CASTLYRDHNEQFF. The CDR3 DNA reads TGTGCCAGCACCCTATACAGGGACCACAATGAGCAGTTCTTC.

The V call is TRBV15, the J call TRBJ2-3, with 7 bases matching TRBD1. The CDR3 totals 15 residues. With V trimmed by 2 bases and J by 8 bases, 10 bases remained unmatched. Germline CDR1 reads LNHNV; CDR2 reads YYDKDF (reference sequence). The CDR3 region is CATSRPGQPRATQYF. CDR3 bases: TGTGCCACCAGCAGACCGGGACAGCCTAGGGCTACGCAGTATTTT.

The V gene is TRBV14, the J gene TRBJ1-2; the D is unclear. V was cut by 3 bases and J by 8 bases, with 10 bases left in between. The CDR3 consists of 12 residues. Germline V lookup: CDR1 SGHDN, CDR2 FVKESK. The CDR3 is CASSQDIRGYTF. CDR3 bases: TGTGCCAGCAGCCAGGATATCAGGGGCTACACCTTC.

The chain employs TRBV9 and TRBJ2-3, with a possible D match to TRBD1 (6 bases). This CDR3 region has 14 residues. CDR1 is SGDLS and CDR2 is YYNGEE in the germline V gene. V gave up 3 bases and J gave up 3 bases, with 11 bases separating them. The CDR3: CASSAQTGTDTQYF. CDR3 in DNA: TGTGCCAGCAGCGCACAAACAGGGACAGATACGCAGTATTTT.

The chain couples TRBV3-1 (or the pseudogene TRBV3-2) to TRBJ2-1; 12 positions agree with TRBD2. The J segment lost 6 bases and the V segment lost 3 bases, leaving 12 bases of the junction unmatched. Germline CDR1 LGHDT, CDR2 YNNKEL (reference sequence). The CDR3 has 18 amino acids. CDR3: CASSQTQLTSGGTNEQFF. As DNA, the CDR3 is TGTGCCAGCAGCCAGACCCAATTGACTAGCGGGGGTACCAATGAGCAGTTCTTC.

The chain uses TRBV19 and TRBJ1-6, with a weak D call TRBD1 (5 bases). Germline CDR1 is LNHDA and CDR2 is SQIVND (reference sequence). V was cut by 3 bases and J by 14 bases, with 17 bases left in between. CDR3 size: 14 residues. The CDR3 protein is CASSIPGPSAALHF. Written as DNA, the CDR3 is TGTGCCAGTAGTATTCCAGGGCCGAGTGCGGCCCTCCACTTT.